The source of this TCR beta chain is a study of blood T cell repertoires in COVID-19. Per the germline V gene, CDR1 is MNHEY and CDR2 is SVGAGI. The length of the CDR3 is 13 residues. J lost 5 bases, V lost 6 bases, and 4 bases had no gene match. Per the authors' pipeline: Amplifying reference gene primers gave estimates of nucleated cell counts. Sequenced by immunoSEQ multiplex PCR; TCRdb stores in-frame clones only, minus some. V and J calls and clone size follow that table, whereas D and trimming were derived from the DNA. The table includes tens of thousands of clones, 80% detected once. Sequencing input: peripheral blood. The sequence came from a man aged 25 to 40 with COVID-19, enrolled during active disease. The rearrangement joins TRBV6-5 to TRBJ1-2; 9 bases are shared with TRBD1. In nucleotides, the CDR3 is TGTGCCAGCAGCGGACAGGGGTTGTATGGCTACACCTTC. This encodes CASSGQGLYGYTF.